These T cell receptor beta chains were read from a single sample in a study of identical twins. TCRdb analysed the 5' RACE reads with MiXCR anew, one entry per CDR3 protein. The repertoire holds under 900,000 distinct CDR3 sequences, with roughly 12% as singletons. A further study also used this sample, focusing on yellow fever vaccine responses in identical twins.

Sequenced material: PBMCs. Every receptor here comes from a young woman in good health. Both conserved end residues are part of each CDR3. Fields, in order: CDR3 protein, CDR3 DNA, V gene, clone size, CDR3 length, D gene, J gene. D genes are given only for firm matches. Clone size is shown for a subset of rows, as once, few, many or a class of expanded clone.

cdr3_aa: CAISESRDRGIQETQYF
cdr3_nt: TGTGCCATCAGTGAGTCCAGGGACAGGGGGATACAAGAGACCCAGTACTTC
v_call: TRBV10-3
clone_size: -
cdr3_length: 17
d_call: TRBD1
j_call: TRBJ2-5

cdr3_aa: CATSKAGANQPQHF
cdr3_nt: TGTGCCACCAGCAAGGCAGGGGCAAATCAGCCCCAGCATTTT
v_call: TRBV15
clone_size: few
cdr3_length: 14
d_call: -
j_call: TRBJ1-5

cdr3_aa: CASSPRGGFNYGYTF
cdr3_nt: TGTGCCAGCAGCCCCCGCGGAGGGTTTAACTATGGCTACACCTTC
v_call: TRBV9
clone_size: few
cdr3_length: 15
d_call: -
j_call: TRBJ1-2

cdr3_aa: CSVESGGANTGELFF
cdr3_nt: TGCAGCGTTGAATCAGGGGGCGCGAACACCGGGGAGCTGTTTTTT
v_call: TRBV29-1
clone_size: many
cdr3_length: 15
d_call: TRBD1
j_call: TRBJ2-2

cdr3_aa: CASSQGQGAVQPQHF
cdr3_nt: TGTGCCAGCAGCCAAGGACAGGGGGCTGTTCAGCCCCAGCATTTT
v_call: TRBV3-1
clone_size: few
cdr3_length: 15
d_call: TRBD1
j_call: TRBJ1-5

cdr3_aa: CASREVLAETQYF
cdr3_nt: TGTGCCAGCAGAGAAGTGTTGGCAGAGACCCAGTACTTC
v_call: TRBV2
clone_size: few
cdr3_length: 13
d_call: -
j_call: TRBJ2-5

cdr3_aa: CASSGTSGFTGELFF
cdr3_nt: TGTGCCAGCAGTGGGACTAGCGGATTCACCGGGGAGCTGTTTTTT
v_call: TRBV12-3/TRBV12-4
clone_size: few
cdr3_length: 15
d_call: TRBD2
j_call: TRBJ2-2

cdr3_aa: CASSYSQASDTQYF
cdr3_nt: TGTGCCAGCAGTTACTCGCAGGCCTCAGATACGCAGTATTTT
v_call: TRBV6-5
clone_size: -
cdr3_length: 14
d_call: -
j_call: TRBJ2-3

cdr3_aa: CATSDSGRSNSGANVLTF
cdr3_nt: TGTGCCACCAGTGATTCGGGACGCTCAAACTCTGGGGCCAACGTCCTGACTTTC
v_call: TRBV24-1
clone_size: -
cdr3_length: 18
d_call: -
j_call: TRBJ2-6

cdr3_aa: CSARGFTSGKREETQYF
cdr3_nt: TGCAGTGCTAGGGGATTTACTAGCGGAAAGCGGGAAGAGACCCAGTACTTC
v_call: TRBV20-1
clone_size: few
cdr3_length: 17
d_call: TRBD2
j_call: TRBJ2-5

cdr3_aa: CASRLGGQKGTGELFF
cdr3_nt: TGTGCCAGCAGGTTGGGGGGACAGAAGGGCACCGGGGAGCTGTTTTTT
v_call: TRBV7-3
clone_size: few
cdr3_length: 16
d_call: -
j_call: TRBJ2-2

cdr3_aa: CASSLSAGPGHTQYF
cdr3_nt: TGCGCCAGCAGCTTGTCGGCGGGGCCGGGCCATACGCAGTATTTT
v_call: TRBV5-1
clone_size: many
cdr3_length: 15
d_call: -
j_call: TRBJ2-3

cdr3_aa: CASSYGPPGGYGKNIQYF
cdr3_nt: TGTGCCAGCAGTTACGGACCCCCGGGAGGGTACGGCAAAAACATTCAGTACTTC
v_call: TRBV6-5
clone_size: few
cdr3_length: 18
d_call: TRBD2
j_call: TRBJ2-4

cdr3_aa: CASSSRTEYNEKLFF
cdr3_nt: TGTGCCAGCAGCTCACGGACGGAGTATAATGAAAAACTGTTTTTT
v_call: TRBV7-9
clone_size: -
cdr3_length: 15
d_call: -
j_call: TRBJ1-4

cdr3_aa: CASSLSGSATGELFF
cdr3_nt: TGCGCCAGCAGCTTGTCCGGGTCAGCGACCGGGGAGCTGTTTTTT
v_call: TRBV5-1
clone_size: -
cdr3_length: 15
d_call: -
j_call: TRBJ2-2

cdr3_aa: CASSRKGTGGNQPQHF
cdr3_nt: TGTGCCAGCAGCAGGAAAGGGACAGGGGGAAATCAGCCCCAGCATTTT
v_call: TRBV7-2
clone_size: -
cdr3_length: 16
d_call: TRBD1
j_call: TRBJ1-5

cdr3_aa: CASRPLGGEYNEQFF
cdr3_nt: TGTGCCAGCAGGCCCCTGGGCGGGGAATACAATGAGCAGTTCTTC
v_call: TRBV3-1
clone_size: -
cdr3_length: 15
d_call: -
j_call: TRBJ2-1

cdr3_aa: CASSHWTVSYNEQFF
cdr3_nt: TGTGCCAGCAGCCATTGGACAGTATCCTACAATGAGCAGTTCTTC
v_call: TRBV14
clone_size: many
cdr3_length: 15
d_call: -
j_call: TRBJ2-1

cdr3_aa: CSARAPLNRHSYNSPLHF
cdr3_nt: TGCAGTGCTAGAGCCCCTCTAAACAGGCACTCCTATAATTCACCCCTCCACTTT
v_call: TRBV20-1
clone_size: few
cdr3_length: 18
d_call: -
j_call: TRBJ1-6

cdr3_aa: CASTTGTKQETQYF
cdr3_nt: TGCGCCAGCACGACCGGGACCAAACAAGAGACCCAGTACTTC
v_call: TRBV5-1
clone_size: few
cdr3_length: 14
d_call: -
j_call: TRBJ2-5

cdr3_aa: CASQGGGKGTGELFF
cdr3_nt: TGTGCCAGTCAGGGGGGAGGGAAGGGCACCGGGGAGCTGTTTTTT
v_call: TRBV19
clone_size: -
cdr3_length: 15
d_call: -
j_call: TRBJ2-2

cdr3_aa: CASSLISVGQQKETQYF
cdr3_nt: TGCGCCAGCAGCTTAATATCGGTCGGACAGCAAAAAGAGACCCAGTACTTC
v_call: TRBV5-1
clone_size: -
cdr3_length: 17
d_call: -
j_call: TRBJ2-5

cdr3_aa: CASSYFSGRGITGELFF
cdr3_nt: TGTGCCAGCAGTTACTTTAGCGGGAGAGGGATCACCGGGGAGCTGTTTTTT
v_call: TRBV9
clone_size: many
cdr3_length: 17
d_call: TRBD2
j_call: TRBJ2-2